A selection of T cell receptor beta chains follows, all from one sample in a study of T cells in Graves' hyperthyroidism and ophthalmopathy. MiXCR was run by TCRdb on the multiplex PCR reads, yielding one entry per CDR3 protein. Among roughly 700,000 distinct CDR3 sequences listed, 13% to 15% were seen once. Specimen: blood. These receptors were obtained from a woman aged 18-35 years with Graves' hyperthyroidism. Each CDR3 is given with its conserved first and last residue. A D gene is named only where the DNA matches it firmly. Rows may omit the clone size; those that give it use once, few, many or a size class.

d_gene	v_gene	abundance	j_gene	CDR3aa	CDR3nt
TRBD2	TRBV3-1	many	TRBJ2-5	CASSHQSGLAQETQYF	TGTGCCAGCAGCCACCAGTCGGGACTAGCCCAAGAGACCCAGTACTTC
-	TRBV2	-	TRBJ1-2	CASRDEPRSNGYTF	TGTGCCAGCAGGGACGAACCCCGGAGTAATGGCTACACCTTC
-	TRBV24-1	many	TRBJ1-1	CATSDLKAMNTEAFF	TGTGCCACCAGTGATTTGAAGGCCATGAACACTGAAGCTTTCTTT
-	TRBV2	few	TRBJ2-2	CASKVSVGFGQSNTGELFF	TGTGCCAGCAAGGTCTCGGTGGGATTTGGACAGTCGAACACCGGGGAGCTGTTTTTT
-	TRBV11-2	-	TRBJ2-3	CASSPETEADTQYF	TGTGCCAGCAGCCCCGAGACAGAGGCAGATACGCAGTATTTT
-	TRBV7-9	many	TRBJ2-7	CASSTTRVTGEQYF	TGTGCCAGCAGCACCACCAGGGTTACGGGCGAGCAGTACTTC
TRBD2	TRBV6-1	few	TRBJ2-1	CASSEERGRADNEQFF	TGTGCCAGCAGTGAAGAGCGCGGGAGGGCAGATAATGAGCAGTTCTTC
TRBD2	TRBV2	-	TRBJ2-1	CASSGTIGEQFF	TGTGCCAGCTCCGGGACTATTGGTGAGCAGTTCTTC
-	TRBV6-4	-	TRBJ1-4	CASSEFGATNEKLFF	TGTGCCAGCAGTGAATTTGGAGCAACTAATGAAAAACTGTTTTTT
-	TRBV28	few	TRBJ1-6	CASTLSRAGSPLHF	TGTGCCAGCACCTTGAGCAGGGCGGGTTCACCCCTCCACTTT
-	TRBV7-9	-	TRBJ1-1	CASSLGGSWGVGNTEAFF	TGTGCCAGCAGCTTAGGGGGATCCTGGGGCGTGGGGAACACTGAAGCTTTCTTT
TRBD1	TRBV18	many	TRBJ2-7	CASSGDRSSYEQYF	TGTGCCAGCTCAGGGGACAGGAGCTCCTACGAGCAGTACTTC
TRBD2	TRBV6-1	-	TRBJ2-7	CASSRRAVAGGEQYF	TGTGCCAGCAGCCGCCGAGCGGTAGCGGGAGGCGAGCAGTACTTC
TRBD2	TRBV10-3	-	TRBJ2-7	CAISESITTSGSYEQYF	TGTGCCATCAGTGAGTCGATAACTACTAGCGGCTCCTACGAGCAGTACTTC
-	TRBV28	many	TRBJ2-6	CASSPQHSGANVLTF	TGTGCCAGCAGTCCTCAACACTCTGGGGCCAACGTCCTGACTTTC
TRBD2	TRBV6-5	-	TRBJ2-1	CASSYLFSAGLAGDNEQFF	TGTGCCAGCAGTTACTTGTTCTCCGCGGGACTAGCGGGAGATAATGAGCAGTTCTTC
TRBD2	TRBV7-6	-	TRBJ2-1	CASSLVASGTYNEQFF	TGTGCCAGCAGCTTAGTGGCTAGCGGGACATACAATGAGCAGTTCTTC
-	TRBV2	-	TRBJ2-7	CASSEVLWGYEQYF	TGTGCCAGCAGTGAAGTCCTATGGGGCTACGAGCAGTACTTC
-	TRBV7-9	-	TRBJ2-5	CASSLYRTEKETQYF	TGTGCCAGCAGCTTATACAGGACCGAGAAAGAGACCCAGTACTTC
TRBD1	TRBV10-3	few	TRBJ2-7	CAISSRQGDEQYF	TGTGCCATCAGCTCAAGACAGGGAGACGAGCAGTACTTC
-	TRBV20-1	-	TRBJ1-2	CSARDPQVIYGYTF	TGCAGTGCTAGAGATCCACAGGTTATCTATGGCTACACCTTC
TRBD1	TRBV4-1	few	TRBJ1-6	CASSRTGGLDSPLHF	TGCGCCAGCAGCAGGACAGGGGGATTAGATTCACCCCTCCACTTT
-	TRBV13	few	TRBJ2-1	CASSFYPSPNEQFF	TGTGCCAGCAGCTTTTACCCTAGCCCAAATGAGCAGTTCTTC
-	TRBV10-2	few	TRBJ2-1	CASRAGPASSYNEQFF	TGCGCCAGCAGGGCGGGCCCAGCGAGCTCCTACAATGAGCAGTTCTTC
TRBD2	TRBV20-1	many	TRBJ2-3	CSARWGGGPDTQYF	TGCAGTGCTAGGTGGGGGGGAGGGCCAGATACGCAGTATTTT
TRBD2	TRBV11-2	many	TRBJ2-3	CASRAGVTTDTQYF	TGTGCCAGCAGAGCGGGAGTGACCACAGATACGCAGTATTTT
-	TRBV19	few	TRBJ1-1	CASSMSLLRDTEAFF	TGTGCCAGTAGCATGTCCTTGCTCCGGGATACCGAAGCTTTCTTT
-	TRBV30	many	TRBJ2-5	CAWRRTGRETQYF	TGTGCCTGGAGGAGGACGGGGAGAGAGACCCAGTACTTC
TRBD1	TRBV28	-	TRBJ1-5	CASSPRTGSSNQPQHF	TGTGCCAGCAGTCCCCGGACAGGTTCAAGCAATCAGCCCCAGCATTTT
TRBD2	TRBV5-8	few	TRBJ2-7	CASNPGTREGEQYF	TGTGCCAGCAACCCCGGGACTAGAGAGGGCGAGCAGTACTTC
-	TRBV7-9	few	TRBJ2-5	CASRATREQETQYF	TGTGCCAGCAGGGCGACTAGGGAACAAGAGACCCAGTACTTC
TRBD1	TRBV28	few	TRBJ1-2	CASSQGQGRYGHTF	TGTGCCAGCAGCCAGGGACAGGGGCGCTATGGCCACACCTTC
-	TRBV20-1	many	TRBJ1-6	CSARTADGHSPLHF	TGCAGTGCTAGGACCGCGGACGGCCATTCACCCCTCCACTTT
-	TRBV7-3	many	TRBJ2-1	CASSTGGGPSSYNEQFF	TGTGCCAGCAGCACGGGGGGCGGACCGAGCTCCTACAATGAGCAGTTCTTC
-	TRBV7-2	few	TRBJ1-1	CASSRPGTEAFF	TGTGCCAGCAGTCGGCCGGGCACTGAAGCTTTCTTT
TRBD2	TRBV3-1	many	TRBJ2-5	CATQVGLEETQYF	TGTGCCACCCAAGTTGGACTAGAAGAGACCCAGTACTTC
TRBD1	TRBV20-1	many	TRBJ2-1	CSALTGYSREQFF	TGCAGTGCTCTGACAGGGTATAGTCGTGAGCAGTTCTTC
-	TRBV7-7	-	TRBJ1-5	CASSLADESLPAGKPQHF	TGTGCCAGCAGCTTAGCTGATGAGTCCCTCCCAGCCGGTAAGCCCCAGCATTTT
-	TRBV28	many	TRBJ2-3	CASRSQRRADTQYF	TGTGCCAGCAGGTCACAAAGGAGGGCAGATACGCAGTATTTT
-	TRBV11-2	many	TRBJ2-7	CASSLTRDLYEQYF	TGTGCCAGCAGCTTAACGCGGGATCTCTACGAGCAGTACTTC
TRBD2	TRBV5-1	few	TRBJ2-2	CASSLVSGGNAGELFF	TGCGCCAGCAGCTTGGTTAGCGGGGGGAACGCCGGGGAGCTGTTTTTT
-	TRBV11-2	many	TRBJ2-7	CASSLVQGSMGSYEQYF	TGTGCCAGCAGCTTAGTTCAGGGCTCGATGGGCTCCTACGAGCAGTACTTC
-	TRBV7-9	few	TRBJ2-1	CASSTSWNSYNEQFF	TGTGCCAGCAGCACCTCTTGGAACTCCTACAATGAGCAGTTCTTC
-	TRBV3-1	many	TRBJ2-7	CASSRDTTRYEQYF	TGTGCCAGCAGCCGTGACACCACTCGGTACGAGCAGTACTTC
-	TRBV19	-	TRBJ2-2	CASREAGAGELFF	TGTGCCAGCAGGGAGGCCGGTGCCGGGGAGCTGTTTTTT
-	TRBV4-3	-	TRBJ2-3	CASSQDPQDDTQYF	TGCGCCAGCAGCCAAGATCCCCAGGACGATACGCAGTATTTT
TRBD2	TRBV7-2	few	TRBJ2-7	CASSSILWRGGYEQYF	TGTGCCAGCAGCTCCATACTCTGGCGGGGGGGGTACGAGCAGTACTTC
TRBD1	TRBV2	many	TRBJ1-1	CASFQGGMNTEAFF	TGTGCCAGCTTCCAGGGGGGAATGAACACTGAAGCTTTCTTT
-	TRBV2	many	TRBJ1-1	CASSSDGNTEAFF	TGTGCCAGCAGTAGCGACGGGAACACTGAAGCTTTCTTT
-	TRBV10-3	many	TRBJ1-6	CAISVPDRANSPLHF	TGTGCCATCAGCGTCCCGGACCGAGCCAATTCACCCCTCCACTTT